This is a list of T cell receptor beta chains from one sample in a study of blood T cell repertoires in COVID-19. Assay: immunoSEQ multiplex PCR; the TCRdb copy retains only in-frame clones and omits some. Found here are some 170,000 clones, around four fifths of them singletons; the top ten hold roughly 17%. Sequenced: PBMCs or T cells enriched from blood (not recorded which). Source of these receptors: a woman between 45 and 65 years old who had recovered from COVID-19. CDR3s include the opening cysteine and the closing phenylalanine or tryptophan. The D gene is left open where the match is weak. Not every row has a clone size; where given, it reads once, few, many or a size class.

>-|TRBV19|TRBD1|14|TRBJ1-2
CASSSWDRGYGYTF
TGTGCCAGTAGTTCCTGGGACAGGGGCTATGGCTACACCTTC
>-|TRBV6-5|TRBD1|15|TRBJ1-1
CASSWTGLGNTEAFF
TGTGCCAGCAGTTGGACAGGGTTGGGGAACACTGAAGCTTTCTTT
>-|TRBV7-2|TRBD1|16|TRBJ2-3
CASSLDSGQARNTQYF
TGTGCCAGCAGCTTAGATAGTGGACAGGCACGGAATACGCAGTATTTT
>-|TRBV15|-|15|TRBJ2-1
CATSGLSGSYNEQFF
TGTGCCACCAGCGGACTTAGCGGATCCTACAATGAGCAGTTCTTC
>-|TRBV19|-|14|TRBJ2-7
CASSTNPPHHEQYF
TGTGCCAGTAGTACAAATCCCCCCCATCACGAGCAGTACTTC
>-|TRBV7-8|-|13|TRBJ2-1
CASSLAPANEQFF
TGTGCCAGCAGCTTAGCCCCCGCGAATGAGCAGTTCTTC
>-|TRBV7-3|-|14|TRBJ2-2
CASRVQGGTGELFF
TGTGCCAGCAGGGTCCAGGGAGGCACCGGGGAGCTGTTTTTT
>few|TRBV7-8|-|14|TRBJ2-7
CASSLEYGEPEQYF
TGTGCCAGCAGCTTAGAGTATGGAGAGCCCGAGCAGTACTTC
>few|TRBV6-1|TRBD1|12|TRBJ1-6
CASSEDWTGVFF
TGTGCCAGCAGTGAAGATTGGACAGGGGTCTTTTTT
>-|TRBV19|TRBD2|17|TRBJ2-7
CATRLRAVGGSGYEQYF
TGTGCCACCCGACTAAGGGCAGTGGGCGGGAGTGGCTACGAGCAGTACTTC
>-|TRBV7-2|TRBD2|15|TRBJ2-3
CASSLEAGVGDTQYF
TGTGCCAGCAGCTTAGAAGCGGGAGTTGGCGATACGCAGTATTTT
>-|TRBV7-8|TRBD1|15|TRBJ1-2
CASSLITGGVYGYTF
TGTGCCAGCAGCTTAATCACAGGGGGAGTCTATGGCTACACCTTC
>-|TRBV19|-|13|TRBJ2-7
CASSNERGHEQYF
TGTGCCAGTAGTAATGAACGGGGTCACGAGCAGTACTTC
>-|TRBV18|-|14|TRBJ2-4
CASSPGTPKNIQYF
TGTGCCAGCTCCCCCGGGACACCTAAAAACATTCAGTACTTC
>-|TRBV4-3|TRBD2|16|TRBJ2-1
CASSQGLAASYNEQFF
TGCGCCAGCAGCCAAGGACTAGCGGCCTCCTACAATGAGCAGTTCTTC
>-|TRBV11-3|TRBD1|15|TRBJ2-3
CASSQGQGSTDTQYF
TGTGCCAGCAGCCAAGGACAGGGAAGCACAGATACGCAGTATTTT
>-|TRBV18|-|14|TRBJ2-1
CASSPGRFYNEQFF
TGTGCCAGCTCACCAGGGCGATTCTACAATGAGCAGTTCTTC
>-|TRBV7-9|TRBD2|16|TRBJ2-3
CASSTGQASGTDTQYF
TGTGCCAGCAGCACCGGGCAGGCTAGCGGGACAGATACGCAGTATTTT